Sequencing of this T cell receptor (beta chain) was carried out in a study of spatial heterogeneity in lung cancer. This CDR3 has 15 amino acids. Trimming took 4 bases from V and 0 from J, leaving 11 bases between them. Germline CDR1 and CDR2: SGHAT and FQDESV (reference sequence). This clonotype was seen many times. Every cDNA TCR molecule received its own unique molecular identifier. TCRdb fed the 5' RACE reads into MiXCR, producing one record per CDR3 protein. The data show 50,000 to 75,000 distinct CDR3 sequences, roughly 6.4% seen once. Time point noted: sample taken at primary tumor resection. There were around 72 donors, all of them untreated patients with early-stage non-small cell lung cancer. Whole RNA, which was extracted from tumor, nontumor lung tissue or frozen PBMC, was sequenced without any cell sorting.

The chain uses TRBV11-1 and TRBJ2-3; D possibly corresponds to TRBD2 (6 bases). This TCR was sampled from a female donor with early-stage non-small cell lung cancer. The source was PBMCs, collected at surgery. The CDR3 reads CASSSREASTDTQYF. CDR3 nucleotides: TGTGCCAGCAGCTCCAGGGAGGCTAGCACAGATACGCAGTATTTT.